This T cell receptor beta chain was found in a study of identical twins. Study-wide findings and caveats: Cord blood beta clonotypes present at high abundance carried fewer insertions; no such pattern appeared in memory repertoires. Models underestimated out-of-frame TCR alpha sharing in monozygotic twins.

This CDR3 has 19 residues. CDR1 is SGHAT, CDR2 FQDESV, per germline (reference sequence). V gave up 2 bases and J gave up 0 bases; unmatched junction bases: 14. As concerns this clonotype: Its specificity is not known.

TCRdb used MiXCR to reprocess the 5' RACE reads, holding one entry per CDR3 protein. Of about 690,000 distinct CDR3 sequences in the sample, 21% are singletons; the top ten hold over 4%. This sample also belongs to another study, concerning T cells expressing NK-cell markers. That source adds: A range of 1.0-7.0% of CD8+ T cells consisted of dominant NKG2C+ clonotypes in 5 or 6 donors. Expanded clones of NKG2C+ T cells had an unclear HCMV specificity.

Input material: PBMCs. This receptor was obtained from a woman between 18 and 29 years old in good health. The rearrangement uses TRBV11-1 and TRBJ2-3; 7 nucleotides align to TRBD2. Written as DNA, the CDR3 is TGTGCCAGCAGCTTAAGGGCTAAGCGGGAAGGCAATAGCACAGATACGCAGTATTTT. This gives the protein CASSLRAKREGNSTDTQYF.